This entry lists 31 T cell receptor beta chains sequenced from one sample in a study of radiotherapy plus CTLA-4 blockade in lung cancer. Assay used: immunoSEQ multiplex PCR; TCRdb lists only in-frame clones, some missing. The sample lists 65,000 to 70,000 clones, 79% occurring once. The starting material was peripheral blood, obtained from a patient treated with radiotherapy plus ipilimumab. The source of these receptors is a human donor with non-small cell lung cancer who had a complete response to radiotherapy plus ipilimumab.

J is TRBJ2-3 and V is TRBV29-1, with 8 positions matching TRBD2. Trimming at V came to 5 bases and at J to 9 bases, leaving 7 bases not matched to a gene. Germline V gene lookup returns CDR1 SQVTM and CDR2 ANQGSEA. The CDR3 length is 12 residues. CDR3 DNA sequence: TGCAGCGTTATTCTTAGCGGGGACACGCAGTATTTT. This translates into CSVILSGDTQYF.

This clone was seen a single time. The CDR3 bases are TGTGCCAGCAGTGAGAGTTTCAGCCCGAATGAAAAACTGTTTTTT. This encodes CASSESFSPNEKLFF. V is TRBV2 and J is TRBJ1-4; no firm D call. Trimming removed 3 bases from V and 5 bases from J, with 13 bases in between. CDR1 is SNHLY and CDR2 is FYNNEI in the germline V gene. This CDR3 comprises 15 residues.

V is TRBV11-2 and J is TRBJ2-1; tentative D call: TRBD2 (6 bases). There are 14 residues in the CDR3. V shed 1 base and J shed 7 bases, with 11 bases lying between them. Germline V gene sequence: CDR1 SGHAT, CDR2 FQNNGV. In DNA, the CDR3 is TGTGCCAGCAGCTTAGCGGGACTTGGGAATGAGCAGTTCTTC. This codes for CASSLAGLGNEQFF.

This sequence joins TRBV19 and TRBJ2-3; D is unclear. In germline, CDR1 is LNHDA, CDR2 SQIVND (reference sequence). The V and J ends lost 3 bases and 5 bases respectively, with 15 bases between them. This CDR3 region has 15 residues. This CDR3 is CASSIGLGGIDTQYF. The CDR3 coding sequence is TGTGCCAGTAGTATCGGTCTAGGTGGGATAGATACGCAGTATTTT.

This clone was recorded a few times. The CDR3 loop reads CASSFGVRNQPQHF. The CDR3 DNA reads as TGTGCCAGCAGCTTCGGGGTACGGAATCAGCCCCAGCATTTT. This chain uses TRBV5-6 with TRBJ1-5; D not certain. Per germline, CDR1 SGHDT and CDR2 YYEEEE. The V end was cut by 2 bases, the J end by 4 bases, with 10 bases between. The CDR3 has 14 amino acids.

The gene calls are TRBV6-5 and TRBJ1-5; possibly TRBD1 for D (5 bases). The CDR3 covers 13 residues. V lost 3 bases and J 4 bases, leaving 7 bases between the germline ends. Germline V gene sequence: CDR1 MNHEY, CDR2 SVGAGI. For the CDR3, the DNA is TGTGCCAGCAGTTATCGACAGAATCAGCCCCAGCATTTT. This codes for CASSYRQNQPQHF.

The CDR3, as DNA: TGCGCCAGCAGCCAAGATACCGGGACCTACTACAATGAGCAGTTCTTC. This encodes CASSQDTGTYYNEQFF. The chain combines TRBV4-3 with TRBJ2-1; D is perhaps TRBD1 or TRBD2 (5 bases each). This CDR3 comprises 16 residues. Germline V gives CDR1 LGHNA, CDR2 YSLEER. Trimming took off 0 bases at V and 3 bases at J, with 12 bases between the two ends.

The rearrangement links TRBV7-6 to TRBJ2-2; D is unclear. This CDR3 comprises 16 residues. Deletions cut 0 bases from V and 3 bases from J, with 11 bases between. Germline CDR1 reads SGHVS; CDR2 reads FNYEAQ. The CDR3 loop reads CASSLAPVGYTGELFF. The CDR3 DNA is TGTGCCAGCAGCTTAGCGCCTGTCGGGTACACCGGGGAGCTGTTTTTT.

The chain recombines TRBV29-1 with TRBJ2-1, with D possibly matching TRBD1 (7 bases). Between the trimmed V and J ends, which lost 8 bases and 8 bases, there was a span of 13 bases. The CDR3 extends over 11 amino acids. The germline V gene encodes CDR1 SQVTM and CDR2 ANQGSEA. CDR3 in amino acids: CSTGERDEQFF. The CDR3 DNA follows: TGCAGCACAGGGGAGCGGGATGAGCAGTTCTTC.

This clone turned up a few times. This rearrangement joins TRBV7-2 to TRBJ1-2; the D is unclear. The ends were cut back, 4 bases at V and 5 bases at J, with 8 bases in the middle. The germline gives CDR1 SGHTA, CDR2 FQGNSA. The CDR3 has 12 residues. The CDR3 reads CASSSKVYGYTF. The CDR3 DNA follows: TGTGCCAGCAGCTCCAAGGTGTATGGCTACACCTTC.

The J gene is TRBJ2-2, the V gene TRBV7-9, with 9 bases aligning to TRBD1. Per the germline V gene, CDR1 is SEHNR and CDR2 is FQNEAQ (reference sequence). The V and J ends lost 5 bases and 3 bases, in that order; junction bases with no gene match: 10. The CDR3 totals 17 residues. The CDR3 is CASSRTTGGRDTGELFF. CDR3 bases: TGTGCCAGCAGCCGAACAACAGGGGGCAGGGACACCGGGGAGCTGTTTTTT.

V usage is TRBV5-6 and J usage is TRBJ2-5; TRBD1 might be the D (6 bases). The germline gives CDR1 SGHDT, CDR2 YYEEEE. The CDR3 totals 14 residues. V dropped 2 bases and J dropped 11 bases, with 19 bases sitting between them. In DNA form, the CDR3 reads TGTGCCAGCAGCTTTAGGGACATAGCTACGAAACAGTACTTC. This gives the protein CASSFRDIATKQYF.

The V and J genes are TRBV7-2 and TRBJ1-1, with TRBD1 as a possible D gene (5 bases). The CDR3 length is 14 residues. Germline assignment: CDR1 SGHTA and CDR2 FQGNSA. Trimming removed 3 bases from V and 7 bases from J, with 15 bases in between. The CDR3 bases are TGTGCCAGCAGCTTCCGGGGGGAGACCTATGAAGCTTTCTTT. It is translated as CASSFRGETYEAFF. The full variable domain, rest sourced from reference TRBV7-2 and TRBJ1-1, is GAGVSQSPSNKVTEKGKDVELRCDPISGHTALYWYRQSLGQGLEFLIYFQGNSAPDKSGLPSDRFSAERTGGSVSTLTIQRTQQEDSAVYLCASSFRGETYEAFFGQGTRLTVV.

The chain carries TRBV10-3 and TRBJ1-2; tentative D call: TRBD1 (6 bases). V lost 0 bases and J 7 bases, leaving 12 bases between the germline ends. This CDR3 spans 14 amino acids. The germline V gene encodes CDR1 ENHRY and CDR2 SYGVKD. In DNA form, the CDR3 reads TGTGCCATCAGTGAGTCCCGGGGGGCGACTGGCTACACCTTC. As protein: CAISESRGATGYTF.

This clone has more than one count but fewer than ten. This chain joins TRBV7-9 and TRBJ2-1, with D tentatively TRBD1 or TRBD2 (5 bases each). Germline lookup yields CDR1 SEHNR and CDR2 FQNEAQ (reference sequence). The CDR3 is made up of 13 amino acids. The V end was cut by 10 bases, the J end by 3 bases, with 13 bases between. CDR3 bases: TGTGCCATCAAGGTTGGGGGCTACAATGAGCAGTTCTTC. This encodes CAIKVGGYNEQFF.

The chain joins TRBV18 to TRBJ1-2; the D is unclear. This CDR3 is built from 14 residues. Germline V CDR1 and CDR2: KGHSH, LQKENI. V lost 1 base and J 2 bases, leaving 8 bases between the germline ends. The CDR3 nucleotides read TGTGCCAGCTCACCACTTGGGGAGAACTATGGCTACACCTTC. It codes for CASSPLGENYGYTF.

V usage is TRBV2 and J usage is TRBJ2-3; the match to TRBD2 covers 9 bases. J was trimmed by 2 bases and V by 6 bases; bases with no gene match: 6. Germline CDR1 is SNHLY and CDR2 is FYNNEI. There are 15 residues in the CDR3. The CDR3 loop is CASSRLAASTDTQYF. In DNA form, the CDR3 reads TGTGCCAGCAGCCGACTAGCGGCCTCCACAGATACGCAGTATTTT.

There are a few counts of this clone. Germline and junction disagree at one end, which may indicate a read error. The rearrangement uses TRBV7-7 and TRBJ2-2; D is ambiguous. The CDR3 covers 14 residues. CDR1 and CDR2 from the germline V gene are SSHAT and FNYEAQ (reference sequence). The CDR3 nucleotides are TGTGCTAGCAGCCAGGACCGTAACACCGGGGAGCTGTTTTTT. Translated, it gives CASSQDRNTGELFF.

The rearrangement links TRBV11-2 to TRBJ2-1; D unresolved. The germline CDR1 and CDR2 sequences are SGHAT and FQNNGV. Between the trimmed V and J ends, which lost 5 bases and 8 bases, there was a span of 7 bases. This CDR3 is built from 11 residues. For the CDR3, the DNA is TGTGCCAGCAGCGTATATGATGAGCAGTTCTTC. Translating gives CASSVYDEQFF.

The J gene is TRBJ2-7, the V gene TRBV5-1; a possible D gene is TRBD2 (6 bases). This CDR3 spans 14 amino acids. Deletions cut 3 bases from V and 1 base from J, with 11 bases between. Germline assignment: CDR1 SGHRS and CDR2 YFSETQ. For the CDR3, the DNA is TGCGCCAGCAGCTCGTCTGGGGGGTCCTACGAGCAGTACGTC. Its translation: CASSSSGGSYEQYV.

This clone was seen only a few times. The chain links TRBV25-1 to TRBJ1-4; 8 bases are shared with TRBD1. The V gene end was trimmed by 0 bases and the J gene end by 6 bases; junction bases not matched to a gene: 3. Germline V lookup: CDR1 MGHDK, CDR2 SYGVNS. This CDR3 has 15 amino acids. For the CDR3, the DNA is TGTGCCAGCAGTGAATATACAGGGGGTTATGAAAAACTGTTTTTT. Translation: CASSEYTGGYEKLFF.

As concerns this clone: The junction does not match germline at one end; this may be a read error. Different DNA sequences within this sample yield the same CDR3. The chain combines TRBV7-9 with TRBJ1-4; no reliable D call. This CDR3 has 13 residues. Germline CDR1 is SEHNR and CDR2 is FQNEAQ (reference sequence). The CDR3 DNA reads TGCGCCAGCAGAGAGAGAACTAATGAAAAACTGTTTTTT. Its protein is CASRERTNEKLFF.

This chain uses TRBV7-6 with TRBJ1-1; 7 positions agree with TRBD1. Germline assignment: CDR1 SGHVS and CDR2 FNYEAQ. The CDR3 contains 15 residues. With V trimmed by 5 bases and J by 6 bases, 12 bases remained unmatched. CDR3 amino acids: CASSRLTGWLSEAFF. The CDR3 nucleotides read TGTGCCAGCAGCCGTCTGACAGGGTGGCTCTCTGAAGCTTTCTTT.

V is TRBV4-3 and J is TRBJ2-5; D is ambiguous. Germline CDR1 reads LGHNA; CDR2 reads YSLEER. The CDR3 contains 15 residues. V lost 3 bases and J lost 2, with 13 bases in between. This chain's CDR3 is CASSQEIERQETQYF. Written as DNA, the CDR3 is TGCGCCAGCAGCCAGGAAATAGAAAGACAAGAGACCCAGTACTTC.

The chain recombines TRBV11-2 with TRBJ1-6; no definite D call. Trimming cost V 3 bases and J 10 bases, with 16 bases left between them. Germline V gene lookup returns CDR1 SGHAT and CDR2 FQNNGV. The CDR3 runs to 15 residues. DNA for the CDR3: TGTGCCAGCAGCTTCGGTCTGGGGAGGGAATCACCCCTCCACTTT. Amino acid sequence: CASSFGLGRESPLHF.

For this clone: Other DNA sequences within the sample encode an identical CDR3. The chain recombines TRBV2 with TRBJ2-5; TRBD2 agrees at 7 bases. This CDR3 contains 13 residues. Trimming took 4 bases from V and 4 from J; bases not matched to a gene: 3. From germline, CDR1 is SNHLY and CDR2 FYNNEI. The DNA for the CDR3 is TGTGCCAGCAGTGGGGAGGGTGGAGAGACCCAGTACTTC. Its protein is CASSGEGGETQYF.

The rearrangement joins TRBV10-3 to TRBJ2-2; possibly TRBD1 or TRBD2 for D (5 bases each). V was pared by 10 bases and J by 1 base, with 16 bases between. CDR1 ENHRY and CDR2 SYGVKD come from the germline V gene. The CDR3 has 15 amino acids. CDR3 sequence (DNA): TGTGCCACTCAAGCCGGGACGGTGAACACCGGGGAGCTGTTTTTT. It codes for CATQAGTVNTGELFF.

This chain links TRBV18 with TRBJ1-1; D is undetermined. The CDR3 contains 14 residues. Germline CDR1 is KGHSH and CDR2 is LQKENI. Deletions cut 3 bases from V and 0 bases from J, with 8 bases between. This chain's CDR3 is CASSPSAVNTEAFF. DNA of the CDR3: TGTGCCAGCTCACCGTCAGCAGTGAACACTGAAGCTTTCTTT.

J is TRBJ2-5 and V is TRBV12-5, with D hard to call. The DNA end is a closer match to TRBJ2-7, so the J assignment may be wrong. The CDR3 has 12 residues. Germline V gives CDR1 LGHNT, CDR2 FRNRAP. This CDR3 reads CASGLGDYEQYF. The DNA for the CDR3 is TGTGCTAGTGGTTTGGGAGACTACGAGCAGTACTTC.

This chain uses TRBV28 with TRBJ2-6; D is ambiguous. CDR1 and CDR2 (germline): MDHEN, SYDVKM. The CDR3 extends over 19 amino acids. The V and J ends lost 3 bases and 0 bases respectively, with 18 bases between them. The DNA for the CDR3 is TGTGCCAGCAGTTTTTCGTTCGCCAGGACCAGCTCTGGGGCCAACGTCCTGACTTTC. The encoded protein is CASSFSFARTSSGANVLTF.

This chain joins TRBV7-2 and TRBJ2-6; 10 nucleotides match TRBD2. The CDR3 consists of 18 residues. Germline loops: CDR1 SGHTA, CDR2 FQGNSA. V trimming: 3 bases; J trimming: 0 bases; junction bases outside the gene matches: 5. As DNA, the CDR3 is TGTGCCAGCAGCTTCCGACTAGCGGGTCTCTCTGGGGCCAACGTCCTGACTTTC. Translating gives CASSFRLAGLSGANVLTF.